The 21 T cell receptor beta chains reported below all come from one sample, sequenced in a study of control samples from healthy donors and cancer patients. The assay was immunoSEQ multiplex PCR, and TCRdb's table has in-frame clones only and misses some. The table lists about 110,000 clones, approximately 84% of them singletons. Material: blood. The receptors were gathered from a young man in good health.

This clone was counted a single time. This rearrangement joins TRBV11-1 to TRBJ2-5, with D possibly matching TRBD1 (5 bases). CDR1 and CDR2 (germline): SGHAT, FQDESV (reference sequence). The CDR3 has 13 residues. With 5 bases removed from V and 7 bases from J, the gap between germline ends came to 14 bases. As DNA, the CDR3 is TGTGCCAGCAGCCAGGCAGGGTCGGGGACCCAGTACTTC. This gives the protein CASSQAGSGTQYF.

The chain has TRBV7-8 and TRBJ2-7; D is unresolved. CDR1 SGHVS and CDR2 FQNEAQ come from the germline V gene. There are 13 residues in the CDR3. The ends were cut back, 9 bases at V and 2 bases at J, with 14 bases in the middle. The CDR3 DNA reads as TGTGCCAGTAGCCACGGCGGACCCTACGAGCAGTACGTC. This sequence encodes CASSHGGPYEQYV.

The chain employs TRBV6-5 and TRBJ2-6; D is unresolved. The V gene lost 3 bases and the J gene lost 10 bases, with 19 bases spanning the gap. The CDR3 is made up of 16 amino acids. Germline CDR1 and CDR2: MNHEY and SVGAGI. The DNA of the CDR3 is TGTGCCAGCAGTTATTTGGACGGGTTGGGCCTAAACGTCCTGACTTTC. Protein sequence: CASSYLDGLGLNVLTF.

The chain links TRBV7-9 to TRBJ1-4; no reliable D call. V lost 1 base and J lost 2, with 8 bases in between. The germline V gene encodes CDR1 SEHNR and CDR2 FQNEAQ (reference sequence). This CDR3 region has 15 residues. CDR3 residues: CASSLDLQTNEKLFF. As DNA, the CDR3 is TGTGCCAGCAGCTTAGATCTTCAGACTAATGAAAAACTGTTTTTT.

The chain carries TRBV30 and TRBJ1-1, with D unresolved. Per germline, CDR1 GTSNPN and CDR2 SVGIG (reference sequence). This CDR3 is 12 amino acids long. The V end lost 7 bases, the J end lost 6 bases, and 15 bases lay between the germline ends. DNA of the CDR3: TGTGCCTTATCCCCTAATGGGGCTGAAGCTTTCTTT. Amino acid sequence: CALSPNGAEAFF.

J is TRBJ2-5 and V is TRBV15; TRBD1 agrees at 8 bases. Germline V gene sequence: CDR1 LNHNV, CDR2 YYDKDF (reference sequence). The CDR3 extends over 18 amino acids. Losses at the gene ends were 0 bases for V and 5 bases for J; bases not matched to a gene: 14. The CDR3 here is CATSRDGDSGGLGETQYF. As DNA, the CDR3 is TGTGCCACCAGCAGAGATGGAGATTCAGGGGGCCTAGGGGAGACCCAGTACTTC.

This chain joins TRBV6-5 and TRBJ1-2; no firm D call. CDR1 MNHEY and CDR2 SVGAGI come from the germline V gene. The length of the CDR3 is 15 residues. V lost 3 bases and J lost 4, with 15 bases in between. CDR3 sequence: CASSYEPGELYGYTF. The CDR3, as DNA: TGTGCCAGCAGTTATGAGCCGGGTGAGCTCTATGGCTACACCTTC.

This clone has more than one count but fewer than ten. CDR3 sequence reads: CASKTRGRGSGNTIYF. CDR3 sequence (DNA): TGTGCCAGCAAAACGCGGGGACGAGGCTCTGGAAACACCATATATTTT. The rearrangement uses TRBV2 and TRBJ1-3; D possibly corresponds to TRBD1 (5 bases). V was pared by 7 bases and J by 0 bases, with 16 bases between. Germline values: CDR1 SNHLY, CDR2 FYNNEI. This CDR3 region has 16 residues.

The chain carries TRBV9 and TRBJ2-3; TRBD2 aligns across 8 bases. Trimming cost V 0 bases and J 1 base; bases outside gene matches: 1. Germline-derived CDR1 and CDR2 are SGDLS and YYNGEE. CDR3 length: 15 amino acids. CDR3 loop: CASSVVGGGTDTQYF. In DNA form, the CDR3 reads TGTGCCAGCAGCGTAGTCGGGGGGGGCACAGATACGCAGTATTTT.

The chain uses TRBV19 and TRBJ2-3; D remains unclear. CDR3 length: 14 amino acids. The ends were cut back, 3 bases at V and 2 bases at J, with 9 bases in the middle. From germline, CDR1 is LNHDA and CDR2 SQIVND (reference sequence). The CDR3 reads CASSMTTITDTQYF. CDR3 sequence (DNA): TGTGCCAGTAGTATGACGACAATCACAGATACGCAGTATTTT.

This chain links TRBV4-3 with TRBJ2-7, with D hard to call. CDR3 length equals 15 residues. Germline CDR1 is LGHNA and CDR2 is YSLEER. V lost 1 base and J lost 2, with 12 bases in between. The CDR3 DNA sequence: TGCGCCAGCAGCCAAGGAGGAACGAGCACCTACGAGCAGTACTTC. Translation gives CASSQGGTSTYEQYF.

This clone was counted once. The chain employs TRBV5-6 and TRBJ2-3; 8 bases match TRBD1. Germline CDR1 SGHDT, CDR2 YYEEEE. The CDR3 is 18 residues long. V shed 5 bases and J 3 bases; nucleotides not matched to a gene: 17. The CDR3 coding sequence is TGTGCCAGCAGTTTATCCCCGGCACAGGGGGTTTGGACAGATACGCAGTATTTT. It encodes CASSLSPAQGVWTDTQYF. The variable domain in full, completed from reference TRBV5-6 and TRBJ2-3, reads DAGVTQSPTHLIKTRGQQVTLRCSPKSGHDTVSWYQQALGQGPQFIFQYYEEEERQRGNFPDRFSGHQFPNYSSELNVNALLLGDSALYLCASSLSPAQGVWTDTQYFGPGTRLTVL.

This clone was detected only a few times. The CDR3 nucleotides are TGTGCCAGCAGTGCCAGTAAGCGGGGGGGCCGGGAGCAGTTCTTC. Amino acids: CASSASKRGGREQFF. V usage is TRBV11-3 and J usage is TRBJ2-1; 10 nucleotides line up with TRBD2. V shed 6 bases, J shed 10 bases, and the junction held 12 bases outside the gene matches. The CDR3 has 15 amino acids. CDR1 is SGHNT and CDR2 is YENEEA in the germline V gene.

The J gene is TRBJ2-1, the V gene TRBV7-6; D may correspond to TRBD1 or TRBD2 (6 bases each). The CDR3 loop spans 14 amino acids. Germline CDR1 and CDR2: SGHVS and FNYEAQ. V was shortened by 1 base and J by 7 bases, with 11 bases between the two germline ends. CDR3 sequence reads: CASSLGGAGNEQFF. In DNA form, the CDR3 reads TGTGCCAGCAGCTTAGGGGGGGCGGGTAATGAGCAGTTCTTC. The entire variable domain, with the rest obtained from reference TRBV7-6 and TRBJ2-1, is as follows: GAGVSQSPRYKVTKRGQDVALRCDPISGHVSLYWYRQALGQGPEFLTYFNYEAQQDKSGLPNDRFSAERPEGSISTLTIQRTEQRDSAMYRCASSLGGAGNEQFFGPGTRLTVL.

CDR3 sequence reads: CASSITTGLNQPQHF. The CDR3, as DNA: TGCGCCAGCAGCATAACGACAGGGCTCAATCAGCCCCAGCATTTT. V gene TRBV5-1 combines with J gene TRBJ1-5; TRBD1 aligns across 7 bases. Trimming cost V 4 bases and J 3 bases; bases outside gene matches: 7. The CDR3 length is 15 residues. CDR1 SGHRS and CDR2 YFSETQ come from the germline V gene.

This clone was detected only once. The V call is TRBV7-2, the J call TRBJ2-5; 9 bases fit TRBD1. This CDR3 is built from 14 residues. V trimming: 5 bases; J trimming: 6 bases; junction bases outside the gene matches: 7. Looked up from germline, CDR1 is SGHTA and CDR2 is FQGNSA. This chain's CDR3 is CASSPGTGRQTQYF. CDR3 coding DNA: TGTGCCAGCAGCCCTGGGACAGGGCGGCAGACCCAGTACTTC.

Here the CDR3 reads CASSFLGQPNEKLFF. CDR3 nucleotide sequence: TGCGCCAGCAGCTTTCTTGGACAGCCGAATGAAAAACTGTTTTTT. The V gene is TRBV5-1, the J gene TRBJ1-4, with D possibly matching TRBD1 (6 bases). Germline lookup yields CDR1 SGHRS and CDR2 YFSETQ. The CDR3 loop spans 15 amino acids. With 2 bases removed from V and 5 bases from J, the gap between germline ends came to 13 bases.

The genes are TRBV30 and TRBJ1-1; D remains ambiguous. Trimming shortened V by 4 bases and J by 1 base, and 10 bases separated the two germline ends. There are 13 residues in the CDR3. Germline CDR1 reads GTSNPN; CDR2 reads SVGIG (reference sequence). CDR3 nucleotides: TGTGCCTGGAAAGACGGAAAGAACACTGAAGCTTTCTTT. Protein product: CAWKDGKNTEAFF.

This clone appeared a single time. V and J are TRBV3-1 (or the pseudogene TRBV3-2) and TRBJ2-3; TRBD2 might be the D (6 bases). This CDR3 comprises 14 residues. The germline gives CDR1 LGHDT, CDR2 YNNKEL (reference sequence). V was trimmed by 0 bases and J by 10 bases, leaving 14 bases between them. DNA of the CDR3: TGTGCCAGCAGCCAAGATACGGTGGTAGCGGCGCAGTATTTT. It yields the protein CASSQDTVVAAQYF.

CDR3: CASSFTGTPNTEAFF. For the CDR3, the DNA is TGTGCCAGCAGTTTTACCGGGACACCGAACACTGAAGCTTTCTTT. The chain has TRBV6-5 and TRBJ1-1; possibly TRBD1 for D (6 bases). Looked up from germline, CDR1 is MNHEY and CDR2 is SVGAGI. The CDR3 loop spans 15 amino acids. V dropped 4 bases and J dropped 1 base, with 13 bases sitting between them.

CDR3 DNA sequence: TGTGCCAGCAGCCCTAGGGGCAGGGGTGATTCACCCCTCCACTTT. Its translation: CASSPRGRGDSPLHF. The chain uses TRBV11-1 and TRBJ1-6, with D maybe TRBD1 (6 bases). The CDR3 totals 15 residues. CDR1 is SGHAT and CDR2 is FQDESV in the germline V gene (reference sequence). V lost 5 bases to trimming and J lost 8 bases, with 16 bases between them.